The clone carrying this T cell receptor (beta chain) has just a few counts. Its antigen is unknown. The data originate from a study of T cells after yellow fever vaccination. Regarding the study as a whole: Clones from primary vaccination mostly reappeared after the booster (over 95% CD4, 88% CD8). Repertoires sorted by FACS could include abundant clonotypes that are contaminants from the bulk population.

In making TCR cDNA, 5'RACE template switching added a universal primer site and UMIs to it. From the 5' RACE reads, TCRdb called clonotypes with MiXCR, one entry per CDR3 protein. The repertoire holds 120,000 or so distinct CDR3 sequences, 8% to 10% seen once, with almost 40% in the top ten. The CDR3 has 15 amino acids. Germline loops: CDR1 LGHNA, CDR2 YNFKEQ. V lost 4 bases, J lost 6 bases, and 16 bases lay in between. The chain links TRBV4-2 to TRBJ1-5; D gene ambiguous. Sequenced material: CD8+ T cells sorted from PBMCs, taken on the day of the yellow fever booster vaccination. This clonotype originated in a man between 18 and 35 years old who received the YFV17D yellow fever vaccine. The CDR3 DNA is TGTGCCAGCAGCCTCCTGGACGCACCGAGTCAGCCCCAGCATTTT. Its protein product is CASSLLDAPSQPQHF.